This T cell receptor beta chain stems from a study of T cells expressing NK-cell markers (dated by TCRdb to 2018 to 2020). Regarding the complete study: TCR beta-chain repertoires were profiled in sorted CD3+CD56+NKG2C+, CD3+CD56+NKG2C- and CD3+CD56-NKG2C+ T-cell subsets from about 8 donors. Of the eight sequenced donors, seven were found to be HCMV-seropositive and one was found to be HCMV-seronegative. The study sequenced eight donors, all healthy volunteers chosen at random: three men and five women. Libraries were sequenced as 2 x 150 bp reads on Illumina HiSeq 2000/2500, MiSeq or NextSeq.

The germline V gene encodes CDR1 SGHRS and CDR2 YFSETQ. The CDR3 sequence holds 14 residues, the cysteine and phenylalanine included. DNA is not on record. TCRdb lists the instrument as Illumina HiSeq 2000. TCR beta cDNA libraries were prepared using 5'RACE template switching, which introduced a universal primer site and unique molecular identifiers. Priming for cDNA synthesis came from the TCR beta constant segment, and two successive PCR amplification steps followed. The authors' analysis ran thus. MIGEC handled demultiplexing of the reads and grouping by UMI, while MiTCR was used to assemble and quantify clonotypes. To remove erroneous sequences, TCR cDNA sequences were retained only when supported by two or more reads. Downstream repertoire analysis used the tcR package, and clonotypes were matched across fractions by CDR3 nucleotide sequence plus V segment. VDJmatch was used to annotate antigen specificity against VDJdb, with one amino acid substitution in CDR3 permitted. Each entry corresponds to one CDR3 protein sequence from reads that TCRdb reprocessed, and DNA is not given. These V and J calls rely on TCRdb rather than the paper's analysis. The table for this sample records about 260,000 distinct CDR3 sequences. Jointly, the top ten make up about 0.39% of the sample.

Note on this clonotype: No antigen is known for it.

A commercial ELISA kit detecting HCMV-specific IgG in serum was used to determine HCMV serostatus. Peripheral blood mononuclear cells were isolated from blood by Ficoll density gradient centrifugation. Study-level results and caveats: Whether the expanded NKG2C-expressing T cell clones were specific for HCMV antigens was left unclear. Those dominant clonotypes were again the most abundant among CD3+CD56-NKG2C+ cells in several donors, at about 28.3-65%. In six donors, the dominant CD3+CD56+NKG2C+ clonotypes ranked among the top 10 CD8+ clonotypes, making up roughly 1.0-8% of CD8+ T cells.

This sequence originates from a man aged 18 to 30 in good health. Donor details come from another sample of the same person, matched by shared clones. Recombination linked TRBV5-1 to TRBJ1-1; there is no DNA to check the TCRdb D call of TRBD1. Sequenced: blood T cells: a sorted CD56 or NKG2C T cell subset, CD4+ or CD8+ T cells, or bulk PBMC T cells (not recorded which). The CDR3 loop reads CASSSHRERTEAFF. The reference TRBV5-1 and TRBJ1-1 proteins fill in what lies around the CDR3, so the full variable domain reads KAGVTQTPRYLIKTRGQQVTLSCSPISGHRSVSWYQQTPGQGLQFLFEYFSETQRNKGNFPGRFSGRQFSNSRSEMNVSTLELGDSALYLCASSSHRERTEAFFGQGTRLTVV.